This TCR beta chain was sequenced during a study of OX40 agonist ivuxolimab in advanced cancers. Sequenced by immunoSEQ multiplex PCR; TCRdb stores in-frame clones only, minus some. In the table there are around 80,000 clones, around 86% of which are singletons. The V end lost 5 bases, the J end lost 3 bases, and 17 bases lay between the germline ends. The CDR3 contains 15 residues. From germline, CDR1 is SGHRS and CDR2 YFSETQ. This clone was seen just once. The antigen remains unidentified. Overall study findings and caveats: Determination of antigen specificity was not performed for the expanded peripheral T cells.

This specimen was CD4+ or CD8+ T cells sorted from blood, taken in a trial of the OX40 agonist ivuxolimab. The receptor's source is an adult with an advanced solid tumor such as melanoma, head and neck, liver or kidney cancer. The chain is built from TRBV5-1 and TRBJ1-1; possible D gene TRBD1, 5 bases. This CDR3 is CASSRDPWGDTEAFF. In DNA, the CDR3 is TGCGCCAGCAGTCGGGACCCCTGGGGGGACACTGAAGCTTTCTTT. Drawing the rest from reference TRBV5-1 and TRBJ1-1, the complete variable domain is KAGVTQTPRYLIKTRGQQVTLSCSPISGHRSVSWYQQTPGQGLQFLFEYFSETQRNKGNFPGRFSGRQFSNSRSEMNVSTLELGDSALYLCASSRDPWGDTEAFFGQGTRLTVV.